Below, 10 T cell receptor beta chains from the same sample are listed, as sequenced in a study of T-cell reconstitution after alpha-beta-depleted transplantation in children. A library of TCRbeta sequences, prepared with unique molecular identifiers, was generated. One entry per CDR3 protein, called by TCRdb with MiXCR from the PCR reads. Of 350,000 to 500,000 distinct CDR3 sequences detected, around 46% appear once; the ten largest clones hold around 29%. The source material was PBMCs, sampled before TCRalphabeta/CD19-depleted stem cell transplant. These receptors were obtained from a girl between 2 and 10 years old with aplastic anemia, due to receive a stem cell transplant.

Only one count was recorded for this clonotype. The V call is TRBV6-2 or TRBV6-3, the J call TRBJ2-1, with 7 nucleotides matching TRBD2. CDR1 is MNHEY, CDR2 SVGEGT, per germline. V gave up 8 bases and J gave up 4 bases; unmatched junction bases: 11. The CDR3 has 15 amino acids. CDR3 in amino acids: CASRGDGRHYNEQFF. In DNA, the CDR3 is TGTGCCAGCCGGGGTGACGGGAGGCATTACAATGAGCAGTTCTTC.

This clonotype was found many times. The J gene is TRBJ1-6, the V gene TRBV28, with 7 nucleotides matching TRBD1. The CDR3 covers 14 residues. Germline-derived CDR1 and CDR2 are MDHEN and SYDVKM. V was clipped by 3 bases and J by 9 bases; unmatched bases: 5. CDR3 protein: CASSFGGGRSPLHF. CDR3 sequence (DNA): TGTGCCAGCAGTTTCGGAGGGGGCCGTTCACCCCTCCACTTT.

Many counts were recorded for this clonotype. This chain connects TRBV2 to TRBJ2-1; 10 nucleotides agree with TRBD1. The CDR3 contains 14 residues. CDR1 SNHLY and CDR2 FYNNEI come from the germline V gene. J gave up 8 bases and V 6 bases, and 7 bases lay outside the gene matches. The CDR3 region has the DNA TGTGCCAGCAGAGAGGACAGGGGGAGGGATGAGCAGTTCTTC. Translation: CASREDRGRDEQFF.

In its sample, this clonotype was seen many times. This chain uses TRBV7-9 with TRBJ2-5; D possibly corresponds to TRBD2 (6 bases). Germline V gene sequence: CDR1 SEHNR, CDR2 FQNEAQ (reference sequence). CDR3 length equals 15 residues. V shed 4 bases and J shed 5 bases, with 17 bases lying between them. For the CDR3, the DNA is TGTGCCAGCAGCTCCAGCACCTCTCGGGGGGAGACCCAGTACTTC. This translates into CASSSSTSRGETQYF.

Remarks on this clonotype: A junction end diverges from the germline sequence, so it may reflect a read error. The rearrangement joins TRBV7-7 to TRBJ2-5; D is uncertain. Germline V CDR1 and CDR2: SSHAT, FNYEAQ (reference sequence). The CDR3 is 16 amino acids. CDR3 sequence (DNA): TGTGCTAGCAGCCCGCGGATAGGATTTACCCAAGAGACCCAGTACTTC. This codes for CASSPRIGFTQETQYF.

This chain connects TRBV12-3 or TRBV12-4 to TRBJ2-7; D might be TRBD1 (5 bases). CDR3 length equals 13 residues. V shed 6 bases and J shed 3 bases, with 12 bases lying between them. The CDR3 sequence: CASSPLDSYEQYF. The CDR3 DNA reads TGTGCCAGCAGCCCTCTAGACAGCTACGAGCAGTACTTC.

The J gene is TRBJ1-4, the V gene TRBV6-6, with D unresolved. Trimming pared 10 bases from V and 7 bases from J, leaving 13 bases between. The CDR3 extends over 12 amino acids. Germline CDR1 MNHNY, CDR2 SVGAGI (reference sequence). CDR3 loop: CAIADRVEKLFF. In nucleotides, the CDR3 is TGTGCCATTGCGGACCGAGTTGAAAAACTGTTTTTT.

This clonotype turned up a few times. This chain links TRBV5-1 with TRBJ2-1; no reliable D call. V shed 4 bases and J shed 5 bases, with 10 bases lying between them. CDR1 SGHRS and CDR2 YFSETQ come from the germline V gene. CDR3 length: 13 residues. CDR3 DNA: TGCGCCAGCAGCAAAACTTTAGACAATGAGCAGTTCTTC. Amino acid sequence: CASSKTLDNEQFF.

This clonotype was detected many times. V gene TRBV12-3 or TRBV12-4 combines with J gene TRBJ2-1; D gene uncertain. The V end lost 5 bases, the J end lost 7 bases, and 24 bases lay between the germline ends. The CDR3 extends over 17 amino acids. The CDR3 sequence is CASSVRRSLSILNEQFF. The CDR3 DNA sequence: TGTGCCAGCAGTGTCCGGAGAAGCTTGAGTATTTTGAATGAGCAGTTCTTC.

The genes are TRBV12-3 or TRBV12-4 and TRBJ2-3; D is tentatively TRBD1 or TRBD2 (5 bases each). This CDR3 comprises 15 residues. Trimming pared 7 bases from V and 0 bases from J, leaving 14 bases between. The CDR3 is CASTRRGASTDTQYF. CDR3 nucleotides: TGTGCCAGCACCCGAAGGGGAGCTAGCACAGATACGCAGTATTTT.